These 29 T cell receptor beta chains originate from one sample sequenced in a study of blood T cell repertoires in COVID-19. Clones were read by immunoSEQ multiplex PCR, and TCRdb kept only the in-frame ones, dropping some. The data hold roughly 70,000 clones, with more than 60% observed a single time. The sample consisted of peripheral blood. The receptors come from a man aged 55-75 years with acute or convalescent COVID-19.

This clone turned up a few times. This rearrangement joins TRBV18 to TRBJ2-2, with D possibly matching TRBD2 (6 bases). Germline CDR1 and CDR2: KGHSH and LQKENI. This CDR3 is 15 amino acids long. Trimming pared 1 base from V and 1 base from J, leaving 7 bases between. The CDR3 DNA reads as TGTGCCAGCTCACCACAGGGAGGGAACACCGGGGAGCTGTTTTTT. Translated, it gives CASSPQGGNTGELFF.

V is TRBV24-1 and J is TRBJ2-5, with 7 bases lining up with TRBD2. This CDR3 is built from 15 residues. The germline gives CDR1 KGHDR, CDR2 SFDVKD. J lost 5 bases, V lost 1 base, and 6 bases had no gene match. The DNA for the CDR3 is TGTGCCACCAGTGATTTATCGTTGGGGGGGGAGACCCAGTACTTC. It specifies CATSDLSLGGETQYF.

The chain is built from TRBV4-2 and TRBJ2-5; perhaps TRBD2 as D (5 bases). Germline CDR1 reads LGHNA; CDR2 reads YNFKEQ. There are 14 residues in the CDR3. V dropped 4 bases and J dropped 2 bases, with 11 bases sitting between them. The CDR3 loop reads CASSPERIQETQYF. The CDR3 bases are TGTGCCAGCAGCCCCGAGCGGATACAAGAGACCCAGTACTTC.

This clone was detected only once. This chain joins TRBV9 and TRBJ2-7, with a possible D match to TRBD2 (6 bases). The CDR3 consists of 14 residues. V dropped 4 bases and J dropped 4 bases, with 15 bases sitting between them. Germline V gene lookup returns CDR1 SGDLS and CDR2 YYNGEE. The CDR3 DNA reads TGTGCCAGCAGCCCCGGGGATAGCGGATACGAGCAGTACTTC. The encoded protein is CASSPGDSGYEQYF.

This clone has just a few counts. In nucleotides, the CDR3 is TGTGCCAGCAGTGACCAGGGGGCTCAGCCCCAGCATTTT. Translating gives CASSDQGAQPQHF. The chain couples TRBV2 to TRBJ1-5, with TRBD1 identical over 8 bases. V lost 3 bases, J lost 6 bases, and 1 base stayed unmatched. Germline V gene data show CDR1 as SNHLY and CDR2 as FYNNEI. This CDR3 contains 13 residues.

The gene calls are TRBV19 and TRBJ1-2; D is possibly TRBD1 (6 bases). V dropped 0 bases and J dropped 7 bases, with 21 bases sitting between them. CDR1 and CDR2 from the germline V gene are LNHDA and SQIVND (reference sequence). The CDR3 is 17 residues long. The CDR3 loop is CASSIDLSAGALSGYTF. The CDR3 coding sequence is TGTGCCAGTAGTATAGATCTATCGGCAGGGGCCCTCTCTGGCTACACCTTC.

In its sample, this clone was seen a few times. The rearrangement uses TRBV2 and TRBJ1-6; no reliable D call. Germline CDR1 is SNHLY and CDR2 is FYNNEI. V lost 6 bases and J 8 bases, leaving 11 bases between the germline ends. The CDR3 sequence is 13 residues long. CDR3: CASSGNIDSPLHF. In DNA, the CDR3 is TGTGCCAGCAGCGGGAATATTGATTCACCCCTCCACTTT.

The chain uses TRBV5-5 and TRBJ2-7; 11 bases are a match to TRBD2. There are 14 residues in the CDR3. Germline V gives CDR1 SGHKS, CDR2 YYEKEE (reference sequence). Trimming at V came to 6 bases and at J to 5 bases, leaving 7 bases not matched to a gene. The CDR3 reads CASISGTSGDEQYV. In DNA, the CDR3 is TGTGCCAGCATCTCCGGGACTAGCGGCGACGAGCAGTACGTC.

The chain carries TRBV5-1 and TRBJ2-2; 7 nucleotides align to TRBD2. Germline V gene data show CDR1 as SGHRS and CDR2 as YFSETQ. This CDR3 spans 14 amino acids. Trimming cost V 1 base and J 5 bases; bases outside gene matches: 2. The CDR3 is CASSLREETGELFF. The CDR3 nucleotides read TGCGCCAGCAGCTTGCGGGAGGAAACCGGGGAGCTGTTTTTT.

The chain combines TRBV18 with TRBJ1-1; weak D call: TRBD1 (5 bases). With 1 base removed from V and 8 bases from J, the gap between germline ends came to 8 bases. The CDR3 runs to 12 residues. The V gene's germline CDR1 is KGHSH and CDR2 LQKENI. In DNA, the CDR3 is TGTGCCAGCTCACCACGGCAGGGAGAAGCTTTCTTT. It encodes CASSPRQGEAFF.

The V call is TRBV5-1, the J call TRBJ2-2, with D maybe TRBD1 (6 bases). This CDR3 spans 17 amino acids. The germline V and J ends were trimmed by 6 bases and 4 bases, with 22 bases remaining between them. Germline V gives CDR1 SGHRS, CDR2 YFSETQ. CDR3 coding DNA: TGCGCCAGCAACCCCGGCGAGGTGTCAGGGGTCACCGGGGAGCTGTTTTTT. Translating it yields CASNPGEVSGVTGELFF. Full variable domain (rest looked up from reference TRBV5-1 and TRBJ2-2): KAGVTQTPRYLIKTRGQQVTLSCSPISGHRSVSWYQQTPGQGLQFLFEYFSETQRNKGNFPGRFSGRQFSNSRSEMNVSTLELGDSALYLCASNPGEVSGVTGELFFGEGSRLTVL.

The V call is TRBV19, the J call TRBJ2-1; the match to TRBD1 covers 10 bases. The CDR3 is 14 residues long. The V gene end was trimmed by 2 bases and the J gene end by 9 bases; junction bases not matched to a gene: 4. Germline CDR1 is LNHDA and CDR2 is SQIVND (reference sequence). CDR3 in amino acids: CASSISTGGTEQFF. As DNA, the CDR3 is TGTGCCAGTAGTATATCGACAGGGGGCACTGAGCAGTTCTTC.

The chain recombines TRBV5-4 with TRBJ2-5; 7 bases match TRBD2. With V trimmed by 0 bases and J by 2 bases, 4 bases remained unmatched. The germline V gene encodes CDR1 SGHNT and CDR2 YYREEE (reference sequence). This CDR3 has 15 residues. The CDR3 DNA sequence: TGTGCCAGCAGCTTGGATCCTAGCGGACAAGAGACCCAGTACTTC. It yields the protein CASSLDPSGQETQYF. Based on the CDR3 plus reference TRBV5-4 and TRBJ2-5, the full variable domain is ETGVTQSPTHLIKTRGQQVTLRCSSQSGHNTVSWYQQALGQGPQFIFQYYREEENGRGNFPPRFSGLQFPNYSSELNVNALELDDSALYLCASSLDPSGQETQYFGPGTRLLVL.

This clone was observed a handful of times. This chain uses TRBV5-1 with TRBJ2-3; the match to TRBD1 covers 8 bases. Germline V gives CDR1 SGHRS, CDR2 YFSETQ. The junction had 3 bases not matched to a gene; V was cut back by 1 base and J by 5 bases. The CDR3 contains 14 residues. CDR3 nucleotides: TGCGCCAGCAGCTTGTACGACAGGGGAGATACGCAGTATTTT. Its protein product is CASSLYDRGDTQYF.

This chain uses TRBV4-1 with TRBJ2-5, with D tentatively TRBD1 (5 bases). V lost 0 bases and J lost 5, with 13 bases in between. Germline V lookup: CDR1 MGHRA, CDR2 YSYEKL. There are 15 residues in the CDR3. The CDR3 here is CASSQEGAVGETQYF. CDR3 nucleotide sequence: TGCGCCAGCAGCCAAGAAGGGGCGGTCGGGGAGACCCAGTACTTC.

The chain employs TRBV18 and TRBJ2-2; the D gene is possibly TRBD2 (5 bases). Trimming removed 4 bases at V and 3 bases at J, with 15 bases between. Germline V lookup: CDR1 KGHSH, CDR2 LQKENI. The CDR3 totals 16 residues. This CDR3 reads CASSLVAKGDTGELFF. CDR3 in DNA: TGTGCCAGCTCACTCGTAGCGAAAGGCGACACCGGGGAGCTGTTTTTT.

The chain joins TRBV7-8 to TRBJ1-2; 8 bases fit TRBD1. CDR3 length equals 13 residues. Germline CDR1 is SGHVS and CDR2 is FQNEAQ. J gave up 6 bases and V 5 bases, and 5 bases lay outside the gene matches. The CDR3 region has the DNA TGTGCCAGCAGCCGGGGACAGGCCCATGGCTACACCTTC. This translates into CASSRGQAHGYTF. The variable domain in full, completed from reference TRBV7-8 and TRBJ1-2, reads GAGVSQSPRYKVAKRGQDVALRCDPISGHVSLFWYQQALGQGPEFLTYFQNEAQLDKSGLPSDRFFAERPEGSVSTLKIQRTQQEDSAVYLCASSRGQAHGYTFGSGTRLTVV.

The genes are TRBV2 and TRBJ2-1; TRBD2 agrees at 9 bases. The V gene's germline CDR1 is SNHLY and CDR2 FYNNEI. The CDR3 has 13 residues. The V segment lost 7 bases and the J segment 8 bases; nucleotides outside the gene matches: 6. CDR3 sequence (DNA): TGTGCCAGCAAGGTTAGCGGGGGAGATGAGCAGTTCTTC. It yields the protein CASKVSGGDEQFF.

CDR3 DNA: TGTGCCAGCAGTTTACAAGGGGCAGGACATCAGCCCCAGCATTTT. It specifies CASSLQGAGHQPQHF. The gene calls are TRBV28 and TRBJ1-5; a weak D match, TRBD1 (5 bases). The ends were cut back, 2 bases at V and 5 bases at J, with 13 bases in the middle. This CDR3 spans 15 amino acids. Germline lookup yields CDR1 MDHEN and CDR2 SYDVKM.

The CDR3 DNA reads as TGTGCCAGCAGTTCGGGTCTTCCTCAAGAGACCCAGTACTTC. As protein: CASSSGLPQETQYF. V is TRBV28 and J is TRBJ2-5, with unresolved D. Germline CDR1 MDHEN, CDR2 SYDVKM. The germline V and J ends were trimmed by 4 bases and 2 bases, with 11 bases remaining between them. The CDR3 totals 14 residues.

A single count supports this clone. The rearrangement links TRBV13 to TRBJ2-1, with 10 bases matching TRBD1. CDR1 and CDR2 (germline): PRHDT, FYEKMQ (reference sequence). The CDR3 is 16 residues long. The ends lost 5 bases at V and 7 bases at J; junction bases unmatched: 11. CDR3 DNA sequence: TGTGCCAGCAGCGGCCTGGGACAGGGGATAGTGAATGAGCAGTTCTTC. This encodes CASSGLGQGIVNEQFF.

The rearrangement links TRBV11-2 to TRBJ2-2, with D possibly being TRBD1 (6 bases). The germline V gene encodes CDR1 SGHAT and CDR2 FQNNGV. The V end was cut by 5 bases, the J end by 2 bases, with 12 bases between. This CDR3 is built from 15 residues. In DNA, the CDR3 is TGTGCCAGCAGCCTCGGGACAATTAACACCGGGGAGCTGTTTTTT. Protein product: CASSLGTINTGELFF.

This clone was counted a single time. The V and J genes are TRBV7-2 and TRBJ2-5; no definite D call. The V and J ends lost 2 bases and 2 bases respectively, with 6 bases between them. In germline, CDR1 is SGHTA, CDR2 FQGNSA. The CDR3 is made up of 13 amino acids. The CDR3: CASSLQQQETQYF. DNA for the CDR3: TGTGCCAGCAGCTTACAACAGCAAGAGACCCAGTACTTC. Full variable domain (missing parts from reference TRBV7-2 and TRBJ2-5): GAGVSQSPSNKVTEKGKDVELRCDPISGHTALYWYRQSLGQGLEFLIYFQGNSAPDKSGLPSDRFSAERTGGSVSTLTIQRTQQEDSAVYLCASSLQQQETQYFGPGTRLLVL.

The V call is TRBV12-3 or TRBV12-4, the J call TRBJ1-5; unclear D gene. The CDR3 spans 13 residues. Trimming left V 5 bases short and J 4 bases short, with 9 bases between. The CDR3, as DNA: TGTGCCAGCAGTAACGCGGAAAATCAGCCCCAGCATTTT. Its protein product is CASSNAENQPQHF.

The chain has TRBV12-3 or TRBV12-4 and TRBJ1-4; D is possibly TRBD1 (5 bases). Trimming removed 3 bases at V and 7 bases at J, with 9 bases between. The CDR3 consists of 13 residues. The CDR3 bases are TGTGCCAGCAGTTTGGGGGGGAGTGAAAAACTGTTTTTT. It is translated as CASSLGGSEKLFF.

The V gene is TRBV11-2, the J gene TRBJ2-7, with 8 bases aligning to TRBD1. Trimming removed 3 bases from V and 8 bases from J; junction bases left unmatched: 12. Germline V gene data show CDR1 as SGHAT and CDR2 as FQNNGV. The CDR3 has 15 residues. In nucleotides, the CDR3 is TGTGCCAGCAGCTTCGAAACAGGGGGATCAGGAAAGCAGTACTTC. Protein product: CASSFETGGSGKQYF.

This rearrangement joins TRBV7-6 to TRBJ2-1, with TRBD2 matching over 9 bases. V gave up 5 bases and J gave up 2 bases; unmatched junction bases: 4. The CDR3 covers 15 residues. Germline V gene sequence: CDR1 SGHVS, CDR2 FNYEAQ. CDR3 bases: TGTGCCAGCAGCCGCGGGGGGGCCACCTACAATGAGCAGTTCTTC. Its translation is CASSRGGATYNEQFF.

The CDR3 region is CASSFRGTENEKLFF. The CDR3 DNA follows: TGTGCCAGCAGCTTCCGAGGGACAGAAAATGAAAAACTGTTTTTT. The chain combines TRBV11-2 with TRBJ1-4; 7 nucleotides line up with TRBD1. This CDR3 spans 15 amino acids. Germline lookup yields CDR1 SGHAT and CDR2 FQNNGV. Trimming at V came to 3 bases and at J to 5 bases, leaving 6 bases not matched to a gene. The full variable domain, rest sourced from reference TRBV11-2 and TRBJ1-4, is EAGVAQSPRYKIIEKRQSVAFWCNPISGHATLYWYQQILGQGPKLLIQFQNNGVVDDSQLPKDRFSAERLKGVDSTLKIQPAKLEDSAVYLCASSFRGTENEKLFFGSGTQLSVL.

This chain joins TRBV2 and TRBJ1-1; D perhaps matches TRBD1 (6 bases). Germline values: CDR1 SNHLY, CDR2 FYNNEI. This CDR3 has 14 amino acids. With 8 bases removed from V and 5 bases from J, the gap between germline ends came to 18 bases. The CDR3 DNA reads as TGTGCCAGCGGTAGAACCACAGGGATGACTGAAGCTTTCTTT. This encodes CASGRTTGMTEAFF.